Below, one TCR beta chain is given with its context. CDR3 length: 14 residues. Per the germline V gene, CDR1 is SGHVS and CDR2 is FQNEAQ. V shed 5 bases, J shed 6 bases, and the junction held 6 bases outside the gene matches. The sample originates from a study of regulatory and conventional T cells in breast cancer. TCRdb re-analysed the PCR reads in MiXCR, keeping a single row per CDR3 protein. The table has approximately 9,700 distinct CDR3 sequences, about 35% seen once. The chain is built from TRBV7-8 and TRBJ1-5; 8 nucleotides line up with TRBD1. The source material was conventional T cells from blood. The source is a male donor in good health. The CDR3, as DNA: TGTGCCAGCAGCACCCGGACAGGGCGTCAGCCCCAGCATTTT. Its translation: CASSTRTGRQPQHF.